The 4 T cell receptor beta chains given below trace back to one sample, sequenced in a study of cytomegalovirus exposure and HLA in healthy donors. It was with 60 Vbeta and 13 Jbeta primers that the PCR ran. Data came from immunoSEQ multiplex PCR; TCRdb stores just in-frame clones and leaves some out. The sample carries around 150,000 clones, roughly 66% recorded once. The sample was PBMCs. The receptors shown here come from an older woman in good health and CMV-seronegative.

The chain is built from TRBV4-3 and TRBJ1-5; D possibly corresponds to TRBD1 (6 bases). The germline V gene has CDR1 LGHNA and CDR2 YSLEER. The V end lost 2 bases, the J end lost 7 bases, and 12 bases lay between the germline ends. The CDR3 is 14 residues long. CDR3 loop: CASSQNRVGQPQHF. CDR3 DNA: TGCGCCAGCAGCCAAAACAGGGTGGGGCAGCCCCAGCATTTT.

This clone appeared a single time. The chain joins TRBV5-1 to TRBJ1-2; no firm D call. The CDR3 contains 13 residues. Trimming removed 0 bases from V and 7 bases from J, with 10 bases in between. The V gene's germline CDR1 is SGHRS and CDR2 YFSETQ. This CDR3 reads CASSLAPTGGYTF. In DNA, the CDR3 is TGCGCCAGCAGCTTGGCCCCGACGGGTGGCTACACCTTC.

The chain carries TRBV9 and TRBJ2-7, with D maybe TRBD1 (6 bases). CDR1 and CDR2 (germline): SGDLS, YYNGEE. CDR3 length equals 15 residues. The germline V and J ends were trimmed by 0 bases and 2 bases, with 12 bases remaining between them. The CDR3 DNA sequence: TGTGCCAGCAGCGTAGAACAGGGTGGGACCTACGAGCAGTACTTC. Protein sequence: CASSVEQGGTYEQYF. The whole variable domain, filled in from reference TRBV9 and TRBJ2-7, reads DSGVTQTPKHLITATGQRVTLRCSPRSGDLSVYWYQQSLDQGLQFLIQYYNGEERAKGNILERFSAQQFPDLHSELNLSSLELGDSALYFCASSVEQGGTYEQYFGPGTRLTVT.

This clone was found a few times. V usage is TRBV5-1 and J usage is TRBJ2-3; weak D call: TRBD2 (6 bases). The germline V gene has CDR1 SGHRS and CDR2 YFSETQ. The CDR3 has 17 residues. Trimming stripped 1 base from V and 3 bases from J, with 18 bases between. As DNA, the CDR3 is TGCGCCAGCAGCTTGACGGTGGGCGTCGGAGGGACAGATACGCAGTATTTT. It codes for CASSLTVGVGGTDTQYF. Filled out from reference TRBV5-1 and TRBJ2-3, the complete variable domain reads KAGVTQTPRYLIKTRGQQVTLSCSPISGHRSVSWYQQTPGQGLQFLFEYFSETQRNKGNFPGRFSGRQFSNSRSEMNVSTLELGDSALYLCASSLTVGVGGTDTQYFGPGTRLTVL.